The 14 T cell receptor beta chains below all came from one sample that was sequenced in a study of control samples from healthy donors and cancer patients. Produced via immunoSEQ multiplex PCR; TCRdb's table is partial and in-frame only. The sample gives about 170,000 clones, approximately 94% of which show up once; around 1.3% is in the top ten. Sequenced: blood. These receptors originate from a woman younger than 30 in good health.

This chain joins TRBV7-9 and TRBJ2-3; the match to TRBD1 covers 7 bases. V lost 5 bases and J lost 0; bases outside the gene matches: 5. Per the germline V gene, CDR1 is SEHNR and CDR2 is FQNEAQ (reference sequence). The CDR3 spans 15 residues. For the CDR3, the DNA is TGTGCCAGCAGCCCCCAGACAGGGAGCACAGATACGCAGTATTTT. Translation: CASSPQTGSTDTQYF.

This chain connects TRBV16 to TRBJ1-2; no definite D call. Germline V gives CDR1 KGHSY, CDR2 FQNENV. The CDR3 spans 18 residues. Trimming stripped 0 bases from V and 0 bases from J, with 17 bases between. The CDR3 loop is CASSQSSLLDDANYGYTF. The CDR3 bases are TGTGCCAGCAGCCAATCCTCCCTGCTGGACGATGCTAACTATGGCTACACCTTC.

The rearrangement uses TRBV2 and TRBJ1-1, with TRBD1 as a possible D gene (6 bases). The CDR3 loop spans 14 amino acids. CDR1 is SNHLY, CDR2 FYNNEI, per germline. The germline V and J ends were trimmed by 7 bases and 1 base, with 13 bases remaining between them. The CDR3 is CASTRLGGNTEAFF. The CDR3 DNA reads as TGTGCCAGCACCCGCTTAGGGGGGAACACTGAAGCTTTCTTT.

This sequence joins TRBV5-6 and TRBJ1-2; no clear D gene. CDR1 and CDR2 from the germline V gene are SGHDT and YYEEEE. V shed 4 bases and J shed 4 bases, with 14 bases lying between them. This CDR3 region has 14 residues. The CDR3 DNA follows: TGTGCCAGCAGCCCCAGAGGACGGCCCTATGGCTACACCTTC. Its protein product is CASSPRGRPYGYTF.

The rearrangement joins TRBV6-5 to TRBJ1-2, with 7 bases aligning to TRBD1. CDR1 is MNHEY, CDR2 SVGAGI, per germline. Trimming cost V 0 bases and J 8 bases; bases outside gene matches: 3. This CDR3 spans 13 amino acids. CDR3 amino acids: CASSYSRGQGYTF. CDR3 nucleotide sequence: TGTGCCAGCAGTTACTCCCGGGGACAGGGCTACACCTTC.

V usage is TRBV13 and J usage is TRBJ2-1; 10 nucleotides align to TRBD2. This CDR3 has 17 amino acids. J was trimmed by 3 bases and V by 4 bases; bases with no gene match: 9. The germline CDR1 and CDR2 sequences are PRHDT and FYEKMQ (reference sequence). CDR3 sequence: CASSSPKREGLYNEQFF. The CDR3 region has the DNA TGTGCCAGCAGCTCCCCAAAGCGGGAGGGCCTCTACAATGAGCAGTTCTTC.

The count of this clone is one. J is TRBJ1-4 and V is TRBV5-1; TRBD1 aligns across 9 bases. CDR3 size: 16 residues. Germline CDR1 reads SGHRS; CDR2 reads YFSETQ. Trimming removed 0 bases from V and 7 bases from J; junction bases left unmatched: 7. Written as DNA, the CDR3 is TGCGCCAGCAGCTTGGAACAGGGGGCGCGTAGTGAAAAACTGTTTTTT. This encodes CASSLEQGARSEKLFF.

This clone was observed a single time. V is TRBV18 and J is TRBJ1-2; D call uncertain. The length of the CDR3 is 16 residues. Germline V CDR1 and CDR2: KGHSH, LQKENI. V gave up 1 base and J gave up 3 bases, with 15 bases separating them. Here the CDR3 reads CASSPRGITADYGYTF. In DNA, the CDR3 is TGTGCCAGCTCACCACGGGGTATTACGGCTGACTATGGCTACACCTTC. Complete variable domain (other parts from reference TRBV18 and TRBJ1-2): NAGVMQNPRHLVRRRGQEARLRCSPMKGHSHVYWYRQLPEEGLKFMVYLQKENIIDESGMPKERFSAEFPKEGPSILRIQQVVRGDSAAYFCASSPRGITADYGYTFGSGTRLTVV.

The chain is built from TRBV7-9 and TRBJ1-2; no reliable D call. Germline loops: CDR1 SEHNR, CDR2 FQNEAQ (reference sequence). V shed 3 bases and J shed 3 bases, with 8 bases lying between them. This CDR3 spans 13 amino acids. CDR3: CASSFLQHYGYTF. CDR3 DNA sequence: TGTGCCAGCAGCTTTCTACAGCACTATGGCTACACCTTC.

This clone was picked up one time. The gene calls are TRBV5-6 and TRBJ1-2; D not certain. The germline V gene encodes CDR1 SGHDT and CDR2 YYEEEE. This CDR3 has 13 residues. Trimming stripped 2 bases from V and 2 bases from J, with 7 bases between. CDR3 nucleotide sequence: TGTGCCAGCAGCTTCGGCGGGAACTATGGCTACACCTTC. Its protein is CASSFGGNYGYTF. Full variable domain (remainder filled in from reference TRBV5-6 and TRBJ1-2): DAGVTQSPTHLIKTRGQQVTLRCSPKSGHDTVSWYQQALGQGPQFIFQYYEEEERQRGNFPDRFSGHQFPNYSSELNVNALLLGDSALYLCASSFGGNYGYTFGSGTRLTVV.

This CDR3 is CASSLVGPANTGELFF. The DNA of the CDR3 is TGTGCCAGCAGCTTAGTGGGACCTGCGAACACCGGGGAGCTGTTTTTT. The J gene is TRBJ2-2, the V gene TRBV7-9, with D possibly called TRBD1 or TRBD2 (5 bases each). V lost 1 base, J lost 0 bases, and 9 bases lay in between. Germline V gene data show CDR1 as SEHNR and CDR2 as FQNEAQ (reference sequence). The CDR3 spans 16 residues.

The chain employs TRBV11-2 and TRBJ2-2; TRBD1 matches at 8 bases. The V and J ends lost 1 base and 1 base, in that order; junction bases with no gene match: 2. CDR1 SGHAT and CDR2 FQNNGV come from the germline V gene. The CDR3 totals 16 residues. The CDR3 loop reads CASSLVGTGNTGELFF. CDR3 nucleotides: TGTGCCAGCAGCTTAGTGGGGACAGGGAACACCGGGGAGCTGTTTTTT.

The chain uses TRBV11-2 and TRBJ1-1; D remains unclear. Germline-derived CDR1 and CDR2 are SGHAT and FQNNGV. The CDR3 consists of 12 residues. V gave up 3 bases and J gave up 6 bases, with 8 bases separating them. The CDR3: CASSLLGAEAFF. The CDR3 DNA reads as TGTGCCAGCAGCTTGCTAGGTGCTGAAGCTTTCTTT.

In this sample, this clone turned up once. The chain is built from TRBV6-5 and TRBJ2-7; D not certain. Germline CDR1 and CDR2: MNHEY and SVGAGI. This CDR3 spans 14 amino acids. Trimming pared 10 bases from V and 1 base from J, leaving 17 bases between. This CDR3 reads CATGSTPISYEQYF. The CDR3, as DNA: TGTGCCACCGGGTCGACCCCGATATCCTACGAGCAGTACTTC.